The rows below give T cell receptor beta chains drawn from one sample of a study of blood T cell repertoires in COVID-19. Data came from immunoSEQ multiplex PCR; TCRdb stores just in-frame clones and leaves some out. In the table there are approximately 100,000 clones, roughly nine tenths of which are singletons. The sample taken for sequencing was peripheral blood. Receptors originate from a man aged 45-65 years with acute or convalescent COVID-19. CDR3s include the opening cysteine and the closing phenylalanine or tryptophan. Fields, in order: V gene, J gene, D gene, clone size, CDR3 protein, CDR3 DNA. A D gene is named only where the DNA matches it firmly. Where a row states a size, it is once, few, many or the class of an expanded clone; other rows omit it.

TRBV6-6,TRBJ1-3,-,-,CASSFQGTSGNTIYF,TGTGCCAGCAGTTTTCAGGGTACTTCTGGAAACACCATATATTTT
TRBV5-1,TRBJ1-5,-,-,CASRPGYSNQPQHF,TGCGCCAGCAGGCCCGGTTATAGCAATCAGCCCCAGCATTTT
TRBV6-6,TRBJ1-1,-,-,CASRPRVMNTEAFF,TGTGCCAGCAGACCTCGGGTCATGAACACTGAAGCTTTCTTT
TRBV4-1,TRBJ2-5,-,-,CASSRSDRSEETQYF,TGCGCCAGCAGCCGATCCGACAGATCGGAAGAGACCCAGTACTTC
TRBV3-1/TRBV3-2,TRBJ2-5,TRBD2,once,CASSQLHAGTSGRKAETQYF,TGTGCCAGCAGCCAACTCCACGCCGGGACTAGCGGGAGAAAAGCTGAGACCCAGTACTTC
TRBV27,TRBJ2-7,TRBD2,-,CASSGQGGRGRYEQYF,TGTGCCAGCAGTGGGCAGGGCGGGAGAGGCCGCTACGAGCAGTACTTC
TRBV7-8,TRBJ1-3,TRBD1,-,CASSSSQTGRGNTIYF,TGTGCCAGCAGCTCATCCCAGACAGGGCGTGGAAACACCATATATTTT
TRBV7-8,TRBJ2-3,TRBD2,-,CASSLEAGTSVTDTQYF,TGTGCCAGCAGCTTAGAGGCAGGGACTAGTGTCACAGATACGCAGTATTTT
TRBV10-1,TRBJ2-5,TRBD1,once,CASSEGDRAAQETQYF,TGCGCCAGCAGTGAAGGGGACAGGGCCGCCCAAGAGACCCAGTACTTC
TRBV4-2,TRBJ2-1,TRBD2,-,CASSQDLASGRREQFF,TGTGCCAGCAGCCAAGATCTGGCTAGCGGGAGGCGTGAGCAGTTCTTC
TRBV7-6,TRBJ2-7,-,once,CASSLSQTTYEQYF,TGTGCCAGCAGCTTAAGCCAGACTACCTACGAGCAGTACTTC
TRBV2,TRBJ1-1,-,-,CASRGMQGRTEAFF,TGTGCCAGCAGGGGAATGCAGGGTCGTACTGAAGCTTTCTTT
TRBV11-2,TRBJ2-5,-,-,CASSLVGRTQYF,TGTGCCAGCAGCTTAGTTGGGCGCACCCAGTACTTC
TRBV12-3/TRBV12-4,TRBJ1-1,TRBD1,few,CASSPGQISEAFF,TGTGCCAGCAGTCCGGGACAGATATCTGAAGCTTTCTTT
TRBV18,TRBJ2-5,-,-,CASSPPLAKAETQYF,TGTGCCAGCTCACCACCCCTAGCGAAGGCAGAGACCCAGTACTTC
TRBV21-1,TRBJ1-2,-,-,CASSFRTGGNYGYTF,TGTGCCAGCAGTTTCCGGACAGGGGGCAACTATGGCTACACCTTC
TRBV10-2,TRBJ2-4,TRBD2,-,CASSESLAEGKLAKNIQYF,TGCGCCAGCAGTGAGTCTCTAGCGGAGGGGAAGCTAGCCAAAAACATTCAGTACTTC
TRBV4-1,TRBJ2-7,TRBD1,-,CASSLTEQGAREQYF,TGCGCCAGCAGCCTCACCGAACAGGGGGCGCGAGAGCAGTACTTC
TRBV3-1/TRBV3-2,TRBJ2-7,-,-,CASSPSTGGEIYEQYF,TGTGCCAGCAGCCCCTCGACAGGCGGAGAAATCTACGAGCAGTACTTC
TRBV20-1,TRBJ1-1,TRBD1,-,CSASGMTGSVNTEAFF,TGCAGTGCTAGTGGTATGACAGGGTCGGTTAACACTGAAGCTTTCTTT
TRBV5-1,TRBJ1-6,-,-,CASSPGRGNSPLHF,TGCGCCAGCAGCCCGGGACGGGGGAATTCACCCCTCCACTTT
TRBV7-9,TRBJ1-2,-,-,CASSSEGGPRGYTF,TGTGCCAGCAGCTCTGAGGGAGGCCCTCGGGGCTACACCTTC
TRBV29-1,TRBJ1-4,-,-,CSVKPRLNEKLFF,TGCAGCGTTAAGCCCAGGCTAAATGAAAAACTGTTTTTT
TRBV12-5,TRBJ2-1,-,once,CASGSPQVSYNEQFF,TGTGCTAGTGGCTCCCCTCAGGTTTCCTACAATGAGCAGTTCTTC
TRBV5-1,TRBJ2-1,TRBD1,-,CASTRDRGGIYNEQFF,TGCGCCAGCACCCGGGACAGGGGGGGAATTTACAATGAGCAGTTCTTC
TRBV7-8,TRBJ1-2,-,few,CASSLSRDDYGYTF,TGTGCCAGCAGCTTATCCAGGGATGACTATGGCTACACCTTC
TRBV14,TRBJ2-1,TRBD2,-,CASSQDWASGRLYNEQFF,TGTGCCAGCAGCCAAGATTGGGCTAGCGGTAGGCTTTACAATGAGCAGTTCTTC
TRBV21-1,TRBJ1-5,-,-,CASSKRGMDQPQHF,TGTGCCAGCAGCAAAAGGGGCATGGATCAGCCCCAGCATTTT
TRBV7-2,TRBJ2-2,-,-,CASSIMTGELFF,TGTGCCAGCAGCATTATGACCGGGGAGCTGTTTTTT
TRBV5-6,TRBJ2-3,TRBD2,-,CASSSGLAGVRADTQYF,TGTGCCAGCAGCTCCGGACTAGCGGGAGTTAGGGCAGATACGCAGTATTTT
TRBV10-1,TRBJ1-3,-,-,CASSDSGNTIYF,TGCGCCAGCAGTGATTCGGGAAACACCATATATTTT
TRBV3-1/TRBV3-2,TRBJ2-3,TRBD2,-,CASSQAAGTSGSAQYF,TGTGCCAGCAGCCAAGCGGCTGGGACTAGCGGGAGTGCGCAGTATTTT
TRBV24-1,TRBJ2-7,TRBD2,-,CATSDPTAGRGSEQYF,TGTGCCACCAGTGATCCAACCGCGGGGAGGGGCAGCGAGCAGTACTTC